These 27 T cell receptor beta chains were all obtained from the same sample, sequenced in a study of T cell changes during pregnancy in multiple sclerosis. Sequencing used immunoSEQ multiplex PCR; TCRdb keeps in-frame clones, though not all of them. This sample has about 75,000 clones, with about 93% found just once. This material consisted of CD4+ T cells from peripheral blood mononuclear cells, taken after pregnancy. The source of these receptors is a female donor with multiple sclerosis, enrolled in a pregnancy study.

This rearrangement joins TRBV2 to TRBJ1-2; 9 nucleotides align to TRBD1. The V gene's germline CDR1 is SNHLY and CDR2 FYNNEI. The CDR3 loop spans 13 amino acids. Trimming cost V 6 bases and J 8 bases; bases outside gene matches: 7. The CDR3 bases are TGTGCCAGCAGCGGGACAGGGCTTAAAGGCTACACCTTC. This sequence encodes CASSGTGLKGYTF. Drawing the rest from reference TRBV2 and TRBJ1-2, the complete variable domain is EPEVTQTPSHQVTQMGQEVILRCVPISNHLYFYWYRQILGQKVEFLVSFYNNEISEKSEIFDDQFSVERPDGSNFTLKIRSTKLEDSAMYFCASSGTGLKGYTFGSGTRLTVV.

This clone was found once. The chain combines TRBV28 with TRBJ2-1; TRBD1 matches 10 bases. The trim removed 4 bases at V and 4 bases at J, leaving 7 bases unmatched. The CDR3 loop spans 16 amino acids. Per the germline V gene, CDR1 is MDHEN and CDR2 is SYDVKM. CDR3 protein: CASSSLGDRGYNEQFF. Here the CDR3 DNA reads TGTGCCAGCAGTTCTCTCGGGGACAGGGGATACAATGAGCAGTTCTTC. Supplemented by reference TRBV28 and TRBJ2-1, the full variable domain reads DVKVTQSSRYLVKRTGEKVFLECVQDMDHENMFWYRQDPGLGLRLIYFSYDVKMKEKGDIPEGYSVSREKKERFSLILESASTNQTSMYLCASSSLGDRGYNEQFFGPGTRLTVL.

This clone is a singleton in its sample. The V gene is TRBV14, the J gene TRBJ1-5, with D tentatively TRBD1 (5 bases). V was shortened by 4 bases and J by 2 bases, with 6 bases between the two germline ends. There are 13 residues in the CDR3. Germline V gives CDR1 SGHDN, CDR2 FVKESK. CDR3 loop: CASSLTGNQPQHF. The CDR3 region has the DNA TGTGCCAGCAGCCTGACAGGCAATCAGCCCCAGCATTTT.

The chain joins TRBV6-1 to TRBJ2-4, with a possible D match to TRBD2 (5 bases). The germline gives CDR1 MNHNS, CDR2 SASEGT. Trimming left V 6 bases short and J 8 bases short, with 8 bases between. This CDR3 spans 11 amino acids. The CDR3 region is CASRREHIQYF. CDR3 coding DNA: TGTGCCAGCAGGAGGGAGCACATTCAGTACTTC.

CDR3 residues: CSGGSGEKLFF. CDR3 nucleotides: TGCAGTGGAGGAAGCGGTGAAAAACTGTTTTTT. The chain uses TRBV20-1 and TRBJ1-4, with D unclear. The germline V gene has CDR1 DFQATT and CDR2 SNEGSKA (reference sequence). This CDR3 comprises 11 residues. V dropped 7 bases and J dropped 7 bases, with 10 bases sitting between them.

This chain links TRBV27 with TRBJ1-5, with 7 bases fitting TRBD1. CDR1 is MNHEY, CDR2 SMNVEV, per germline (reference sequence). With V trimmed by 6 bases and J by 0 bases, 8 bases remained unmatched. CDR3 length: 16 amino acids. The DNA of the CDR3 is TGTGCCAGCAGGCCCTGGGGACAGATTAGCAATCAGCCCCAGCATTTT. This codes for CASRPWGQISNQPQHF.

The chain has TRBV6-1 and TRBJ1-3; D is unclear. Looked up from germline, CDR1 is MNHNS and CDR2 is SASEGT. Trimming left V 3 bases short and J 8 bases short, with 5 bases between. This CDR3 is 11 amino acids long. The CDR3 DNA is TGTGCCAGCAGTGAGGTAGACACCATATATTTT. Protein sequence: CASSEVDTIYF.

The gene calls are TRBV20-1 and TRBJ2-7; the D is unclear. The germline gives CDR1 DFQATT, CDR2 SNEGSKA (reference sequence). V shed 5 bases and J shed 2 bases, with 7 bases lying between them. The CDR3 length is 11 residues. CDR3 sequence: CSAPEAYEQYF. The CDR3 DNA reads TGCAGTGCTCCCGAGGCCTACGAGCAGTACTTC.

This sequence joins TRBV19 and TRBJ2-5; 8 nucleotides align to TRBD1. Losses at the gene ends were 10 bases for V and 5 bases for J; bases not matched to a gene: 12. There are 14 residues in the CDR3. Per germline, CDR1 LNHDA and CDR2 SQIVND (reference sequence). The CDR3 protein is CATTPGQGSETQYF. DNA of the CDR3: TGTGCCACCACCCCAGGACAGGGAAGCGAGACCCAGTACTTC. Drawing the rest from reference TRBV19 and TRBJ2-5, the complete variable domain is DGGITQSPKYLFRKEGQNVTLSCEQNLNHDAMYWYRQDPGQGLRLIYYSQIVNDFQKGDIAEGYSVSREKKESFPLTVTSAQKNPTAFYLCATTPGQGSETQYFGPGTRLLVL.

The rearrangement links TRBV10-3 to TRBJ2-5, with TRBD2 matching over 10 bases. CDR1 ENHRY and CDR2 SYGVKD come from the germline V gene. CDR3 size: 14 residues. Trimming removed 8 bases from V and 4 bases from J; junction bases left unmatched: 7. CDR3 coding DNA: TGTGCCATCTCCGAAGCGGGAGGGGGAGAGACCCAGTACTTC. It codes for CAISEAGGGETQYF.

The chain has TRBV9 and TRBJ1-2; TRBD1 agrees at 8 bases. CDR3 length: 15 amino acids. Germline loops: CDR1 SGDLS, CDR2 YYNGEE. The junction had 10 bases not matched to a gene; V was cut back by 1 base and J by 8 bases. The CDR3 spells CASSVSQGALEGYTF. In DNA, the CDR3 is TGTGCCAGCAGCGTAAGTCAGGGGGCGCTTGAAGGCTACACCTTC. Together with reference TRBV9 and TRBJ1-2, the CDR3 gives the full variable domain: DSGVTQTPKHLITATGQRVTLRCSPRSGDLSVYWYQQSLDQGLQFLIQYYNGEERAKGNILERFSAQQFPDLHSELNLSSLELGDSALYFCASSVSQGALEGYTFGSGTRLTVV.

Only one count was recorded for this clone. The chain has TRBV29-1 and TRBJ1-1; the D is unclear. Per germline, CDR1 SQVTM and CDR2 ANQGSEA. V was clipped by 4 bases and J by 1 base, with 7 bases between them. The length of the CDR3 is 12 residues. CDR3 protein: CSVGGWNTEAFF. The CDR3 DNA sequence: TGCAGCGTTGGAGGGTGGAACACTGAAGCTTTCTTT. Complete variable domain (other parts from reference TRBV29-1 and TRBJ1-1): SAVISQKPSRDICQRGTSLTIQCQVDSQVTMMFWYRQQPGQSLTLIATANQGSEATYESGFVIDKFPISRPNLTFSTLTVSNMSPEDSSIYLCSVGGWNTEAFFGQGTRLTVV.

The rearrangement joins TRBV27 to TRBJ2-1; 8 nucleotides agree with TRBD1. Trimming took 7 bases from V and 2 from J; bases not matched to a gene: 4. The CDR3 covers 14 residues. Germline values: CDR1 MNHEY, CDR2 SMNVEV (reference sequence). The CDR3 DNA reads as TGTGCCAGCACACAGGGGGGCCCCTACAATGAGCAGTTCTTC. As protein: CASTQGGPYNEQFF.

This sequence joins TRBV7-2 and TRBJ2-6; D might be TRBD2 (5 bases). This CDR3 comprises 17 residues. Germline V gene lookup returns CDR1 SGHTA and CDR2 FQGNSA. V dropped 5 bases and J dropped 4 bases, with 18 bases sitting between them. CDR3 bases: TGTGCCAGCAGCAGCGGCATAGCGTTCTTGGGGGCCAACGTCCTGACTTTC. Protein product: CASSSGIAFLGANVLTF.

V gene TRBV27 combines with J gene TRBJ2-7; 9 nucleotides match TRBD1. This CDR3 region has 15 residues. The V gene's germline CDR1 is MNHEY and CDR2 SMNVEV (reference sequence). V shed 1 base and J 2 bases; nucleotides not matched to a gene: 3. CDR3 DNA sequence: TGTGCCAGCAGTTTATTCCGGGACAGGGCCTACGAGCAGTACTTC. It is translated as CASSLFRDRAYEQYF.

This sequence joins TRBV7-9 and TRBJ2-2, with D possibly being TRBD2 (6 bases). CDR3 length: 17 residues. V gave up 1 base and J gave up 5 bases, with 17 bases separating them. CDR1 and CDR2 from the germline V gene are SEHNR and FQNEAQ (reference sequence). Written as DNA, the CDR3 is TGTGCCAGCAGCTTAGGCGTGGGATTCGGAGGGACCGGGGAGCTGTTTTTT. This sequence encodes CASSLGVGFGGTGELFF.

The CDR3 DNA reads as TGCGCCAGCAGCCAGACGGGGGGACTAGCGGGAGATTGGTCCTACGAGCAGTACTTC. Its translation is CASSQTGGLAGDWSYEQYF. The V call is TRBV4-1, the J call TRBJ2-7; 14 bases are shared with TRBD2. This CDR3 contains 19 residues. J gave up 1 base and V 3 bases, and 11 bases lay outside the gene matches. Germline assignment: CDR1 MGHRA and CDR2 YSYEKL.

The chain links TRBV6-1 to TRBJ1-4, with 11 bases fitting TRBD1. V shed 7 bases and J 8 bases; nucleotides not matched to a gene: 6. Germline loops: CDR1 MNHNS, CDR2 SASEGT. This CDR3 spans 14 amino acids. For the CDR3, the DNA is TGTGCCAGCATAGCGGACAGGGGGCGGGAAAAACTGTTTTTT. Protein: CASIADRGREKLFF.

The chain uses TRBV7-8 and TRBJ1-2, with no clear D. The CDR3 covers 15 residues. Trimming removed 1 base from V and 5 bases from J, with 14 bases in between. Germline V CDR1 and CDR2: SGHVS, FQNEAQ. The CDR3 reads CASSLVGGQDYGYTF. The CDR3 DNA reads as TGTGCCAGCAGCTTAGTGGGAGGCCAGGATTATGGCTACACCTTC. Using reference TRBV7-8 and TRBJ1-2 for the parts outside the CDR3, the full variable domain is GAGVSQSPRYKVAKRGQDVALRCDPISGHVSLFWYQQALGQGPEFLTYFQNEAQLDKSGLPSDRFFAERPEGSVSTLKIQRTQQEDSAVYLCASSLVGGQDYGYTFGSGTRLTVV.

V is TRBV19 and J is TRBJ2-7; 8 bases line up with TRBD1. This CDR3 is built from 14 residues. CDR1 LNHDA and CDR2 SQIVND come from the germline V gene (reference sequence). J gave up 2 bases and V 6 bases, and 6 bases lay outside the gene matches. CDR3 loop: CASSLQGGTYEQYF. Written as DNA, the CDR3 is TGTGCCAGTAGCCTACAGGGGGGAACCTACGAGCAGTACTTC.

The chain recombines TRBV5-6 with TRBJ1-5, with 9 bases that match TRBD1. CDR3 length equals 15 residues. The V gene's germline CDR1 is SGHDT and CDR2 YYEEEE. V lost 4 bases to trimming and J lost 8 bases; unmatched junction nucleotides: 10. The CDR3 region has the DNA TGTGCCAGCAGCCCGTCCCGGGACAGGGCTGAGCCCCAGCATTTT. Translation: CASSPSRDRAEPQHF.

This clone was recorded a few times. This chain uses TRBV4-1 with TRBJ1-4, with 7 bases aligning to TRBD1. Germline trimming cut 5 bases from V and 6 bases from J; bases unmatched to any gene: 12. This CDR3 has 16 amino acids. Germline V lookup: CDR1 MGHRA, CDR2 YSYEKL. CDR3 in amino acids: CASSSAPPTGYEKLFF. The CDR3 DNA follows: TGCGCCAGCAGCTCCGCCCCGCCGACAGGGTATGAAAAACTGTTTTTT.

The V and J genes are TRBV13 and TRBJ1-2; D is undetermined. The CDR3 totals 13 residues. Trimming left V 0 bases short and J 2 bases short, with 4 bases between. The germline CDR1 and CDR2 sequences are PRHDT and FYEKMQ (reference sequence). The DNA of the CDR3 is TGTGCCAGCAGCTTAGGGCAGAACTATGGCTACACCTTC. Translated: CASSLGQNYGYTF.

The chain couples TRBV7-2 to TRBJ2-1; 7 bases are shared with TRBD2. There are 14 residues in the CDR3. The germline V gene encodes CDR1 SGHTA and CDR2 FQGNSA. J lost 6 bases, V lost 5 bases, and 7 bases had no gene match. CDR3 loop: CASSPERDSNEQFF. CDR3 nucleotides: TGTGCCAGCAGCCCCGAGCGGGACTCCAATGAGCAGTTCTTC. Supplemented by reference TRBV7-2 and TRBJ2-1, the full variable domain reads GAGVSQSPSNKVTEKGKDVELRCDPISGHTALYWYRQSLGQGLEFLIYFQGNSAPDKSGLPSDRFSAERTGGSVSTLTIQRTQQEDSAVYLCASSPERDSNEQFFGPGTRLTVL.

The chain employs TRBV6-5 and TRBJ1-1; TRBD1 is a possible D gene (6 bases). Deletions cut 0 bases from V and 2 bases from J, with 10 bases between. The CDR3 spans 15 residues. Germline V lookup: CDR1 MNHEY, CDR2 SVGAGI. The CDR3 loop is CASSYSGQLNTEAFF. The CDR3 region has the DNA TGTGCCAGCAGTTACTCCGGACAGCTAAACACTGAAGCTTTCTTT.

CDR3 residues: CASSLTSGGSYEQYF. The DNA for the CDR3 is TGCGCCAGCAGCCTAACTAGCGGGGGATCCTACGAGCAGTACTTC. The J gene is TRBJ2-5, the V gene TRBV5-1; 11 positions agree with TRBD2. Judging by the DNA end, TRBJ2-7 fits better; the J call may be wrong. Germline CDR1 SGHRS, CDR2 YFSETQ. This CDR3 spans 15 amino acids.

The rearrangement links TRBV28 to TRBJ2-3, with 10 bases lining up with TRBD1. Germline V gene data show CDR1 as MDHEN and CDR2 as SYDVKM. CDR3 length equals 16 residues. The trim removed 6 bases at V and 4 bases at J, leaving 10 bases unmatched. As DNA, the CDR3 is TGTGCCAGCAGCTCCCCCGGACAGGGGGTCGCAGATACGCAGTATTTT. This codes for CASSSPGQGVADTQYF.